This T cell receptor (beta chain) emerged from a study of T cells in Graves' hyperthyroidism and ophthalmopathy. V was pared by 4 bases and J by 10 bases, with 6 bases of the junction left unmatched. The CDR3 is made up of 15 amino acids. Germline V CDR1 and CDR2: KGHDR, SFDVKD. TCR beta CDR3 regions were amplified from RNA transcripts. A set of HTBI primers served as the primers for a first-round RT-PCR of the TCR CDR3. MiXCR, run by TCRdb on the multiplex PCR reads, gives a single entry per CDR3 protein. There are about 590,000 distinct CDR3 sequences in the sample; around 16% occur only once, and under 8% lies in the top ten. Study results and caveats: Clonotypes that were expanded in thyroid above 0.001 mostly appeared in blood too.

As to this clonotype: Its antigen is as yet unknown.

These patients, aged 18 to 65, had recently diagnosed hyperthyroidism lasting under 2 months. Exclusions: uncontrolled infection, other autoimmune disease, pregnancy, lactation. PBMCs were sourced from around 10 ml fresh peripheral blood. The chain couples TRBV24-1 to TRBJ1-4; 12 nucleotides align to TRBD1. This clonotype was sampled from a woman in her thirties with Graves' hyperthyroidism. Sequencing used blood. The CDR3 is CATSDPGTGGGKLFF. CDR3 DNA sequence: TGTGCCACCAGTGACCCCGGGACAGGGGGCGGAAAACTGTTTTTT.